Shown below are 30 T cell receptor beta chains from a single sample sequenced in a study of blood T cell repertoires in COVID-19. Produced via immunoSEQ multiplex PCR; TCRdb's table is partial and in-frame only. The table has around 200,000 clones, around 84% seen once; the top ten hold more than 5.5%. The sample was peripheral blood. Receptor source: a man older than 75 with acute or convalescent COVID-19.

V and J are TRBV18 and TRBJ2-3; tentative D call: TRBD1 (5 bases). The CDR3 is made up of 17 amino acids. Germline-derived CDR1 and CDR2 are KGHSH and LQKENI. Trimming shortened V by 0 bases and J by 2 bases, and 15 bases separated the two germline ends. CDR3 bases: TGTGCCAGCTCACCACCCGCCGACAGAACTTACACAGATACGCAGTATTTT. Its translation is CASSPPADRTYTDTQYF.

This chain connects TRBV6-5 to TRBJ1-4; TRBD1 matches at 8 bases. Germline V gene lookup returns CDR1 MNHEY and CDR2 SVGAGI. This CDR3 has 14 residues. The J segment lost 8 bases and the V segment lost 5 bases, leaving 7 bases of the junction unmatched. The CDR3 loop is CASSLDRGDEKLFF. Written as DNA, the CDR3 is TGTGCCAGCAGTCTCGACAGGGGAGACGAAAAACTGTTTTTT.

The chain combines TRBV7-8 with TRBJ2-7; TRBD2 aligns across 7 bases. This CDR3 has 15 amino acids. CDR1 and CDR2 from the germline V gene are SGHVS and FQNEAQ. The V segment lost 0 bases and the J segment 3 bases; nucleotides outside the gene matches: 5. This chain's CDR3 is CASSLAGGTYYEQYF. Written as DNA, the CDR3 is TGTGCCAGCAGCTTAGCGGGAGGGACGTACTACGAGCAGTACTTC.

The J gene is TRBJ1-5, the V gene TRBV12-3 or TRBV12-4, with D unresolved. The CDR3 consists of 13 residues. Trimming removed 5 bases from V and 7 bases from J, with 12 bases in between. CDR3 nucleotide sequence: TGTGCCAGCAGTCCTCGGGGTCAACAGCCCCAGCATTTT. Translation: CASSPRGQQPQHF.

This chain joins TRBV11-3 and TRBJ2-3; tentatively, D is TRBD2 (5 bases). The CDR3 length is 15 residues. Germline V gives CDR1 SGHNT, CDR2 YENEEA. The V gene lost 3 bases and the J gene lost 1 base, with 11 bases spanning the gap. CDR3 sequence reads: CASSFRDYRTDTQYF. In DNA, the CDR3 is TGTGCCAGCAGCTTCCGTGACTACCGCACAGATACGCAGTATTTT.

This clone occurred a few times. The chain employs TRBV4-3 and TRBJ1-2, with TRBD1 matching over 9 bases. CDR1 and CDR2 from the germline V gene are LGHNA and YSLEER. V shed 1 base, J shed 1 base, and the junction held 7 bases outside the gene matches. The CDR3 runs to 17 residues. CDR3 sequence: CASSQAPGTGINYGYTF. CDR3 bases: TGCGCCAGCAGCCAAGCACCCGGGACAGGGATTAACTATGGCTACACCTTC.

The genes are TRBV10-3 and TRBJ2-3; 9 bases agree with TRBD2. CDR3 length: 15 residues. Germline CDR1 reads ENHRY; CDR2 reads SYGVKD. V shed 5 bases, J shed 2 bases, and the junction held 5 bases outside the gene matches. The DNA for the CDR3 is TGTGCCATCAGTCGACTAGCGGCAAACACAGATACGCAGTATTTT. It translates to CAISRLAANTDTQYF.

The chain carries TRBV7-2 and TRBJ1-3; possible D gene TRBD1, 6 bases. Germline CDR1 SGHTA, CDR2 FQGNSA. The CDR3 runs to 15 residues. V lost 4 bases and J 5 bases, leaving 15 bases between the germline ends. CDR3 DNA sequence: TGTGCCAGCAGCTCCTCCGGGACACAAAGAAACACCATATATTTT. Its protein is CASSSSGTQRNTIYF.

The chain employs TRBV29-1 and TRBJ2-1; possibly TRBD1 for D (6 bases). From germline, CDR1 is SQVTM and CDR2 ANQGSEA. V lost 1 base and J lost 7, with 14 bases in between. This CDR3 is built from 14 residues. CDR3 amino acids: CSVEAGAWGNEQFF. Here the CDR3 DNA reads TGCAGCGTTGAAGCAGGGGCCTGGGGGAATGAGCAGTTCTTC.

A remark on this clone: Other nucleotide sequences in the sample specify the same CDR3. The chain employs TRBV29-1 and TRBJ2-5, with D maybe TRBD1 (8 bases). The V and J ends lost 6 bases and 5 bases respectively, with 13 bases between them. Germline V lookup: CDR1 SQVTM, CDR2 ANQGSEA. The CDR3 consists of 12 residues. This chain's CDR3 is CSVDRGGETQYF. Here the CDR3 DNA reads TGCAGCGTCGACAGGGGAGGGGAGACCCAGTACTTC.

In its sample, this clone was seen once. This chain uses TRBV7-2 with TRBJ2-1; D remains ambiguous. Germline-derived CDR1 and CDR2 are SGHTA and FQGNSA. V lost 5 bases and J lost 0, with 14 bases in between. This CDR3 region has 16 residues. The CDR3 loop is CASSPLGATSYNEQFF. DNA for the CDR3: TGTGCCAGCAGCCCCCTCGGTGCAACCTCCTACAATGAGCAGTTCTTC. The full variable domain, its missing parts supplied by reference TRBV7-2 and TRBJ2-1, is GAGVSQSPSNKVTEKGKDVELRCDPISGHTALYWYRQSLGQGLEFLIYFQGNSAPDKSGLPSDRFSAERTGGSVSTLTIQRTQQEDSAVYLCASSPLGATSYNEQFFGPGTRLTVL.

The genes are TRBV7-8 and TRBJ2-2; D gene uncertain. V lost 5 bases to trimming and J lost 7 bases, with 11 bases between them. Germline CDR1 is SGHVS and CDR2 is FQNEAQ. This CDR3 spans 13 amino acids. The CDR3 region is CASSAPSGGELFF. The CDR3 DNA reads TGTGCCAGCAGCGCCCCTAGTGGCGGGGAGCTGTTTTTT.

The chain employs TRBV7-2 and TRBJ1-5, with 8 bases matching TRBD1. The CDR3 runs to 16 residues. With V trimmed by 6 bases and J by 1 base, 8 bases remained unmatched. Germline lookup yields CDR1 SGHTA and CDR2 FQGNSA. The CDR3 here is CASSPTGERSNQPQHF. Written as DNA, the CDR3 is TGTGCCAGCAGTCCGACAGGGGAGAGGAGCAATCAGCCCCAGCATTTT.

The V gene is TRBV7-9, the J gene TRBJ2-1, with 10 bases aligning to TRBD2. With 5 bases clipped from V and 6 bases from J, the junction kept 7 bases outside the gene matches. Germline assignment: CDR1 SEHNR and CDR2 FQNEAQ (reference sequence). The CDR3 runs to 15 residues. CDR3 protein: CASSKLAGSSNEQFF. The CDR3 coding sequence is TGTGCCAGCAGCAAACTAGCGGGAAGTAGCAATGAGCAGTTCTTC.

About this clone itself: Sequence at one end of the junction differs from germline and may be a read error. The rearrangement uses TRBV11-3 and TRBJ1-2, with a tentative D call TRBD1 (6 bases). Germline lookup yields CDR1 SGHNT and CDR2 YENEEA. CDR3 length: 15 amino acids. In DNA, the CDR3 is TGTGCCAGCAGCCCGAGACAGGACCCTAACTACGGCTACACCTTC. This translates into CASSPRQDPNYGYTF. Variable domain in full (rest from reference TRBV11-3 and TRBJ1-2): EAGVVQSPRYKIIEKKQPVAFWCNPISGHNTLYWYLQNLGQGPELLIRYENEEAVDDSQLPKDRFSAERLKGVDSTLKIQPAELGDSAVYLCASSPRQDPNYGYTFGSGTRLTVV.

This clone appeared once. The chain recombines TRBV18 with TRBJ2-1; no clear D. Germline CDR1 is KGHSH and CDR2 is LQKENI. The ends were cut back, 0 bases at V and 12 bases at J, with 12 bases in the middle. CDR3 length: 13 residues. The CDR3 spells CASSPPQTMTQFF. The CDR3, as DNA: TGTGCCAGCTCACCACCGCAGACAATGACGCAGTTCTTC.

This rearrangement joins TRBV7-8 to TRBJ1-2; 7 positions match TRBD1. V lost 1 base and J lost 7; bases outside the gene matches: 6. The CDR3 runs 14 residues. Germline V gives CDR1 SGHVS, CDR2 FQNEAQ. For the CDR3, the DNA is TGTGCCAGCAGCTTAGTCGAGGGGGCGGGTGGCTACACCTTC. It yields the protein CASSLVEGAGGYTF.

V is TRBV4-2 and J is TRBJ2-1; the match to TRBD2 covers 9 bases. The CDR3 loop spans 16 amino acids. The germline V gene has CDR1 LGHNA and CDR2 YNFKEQ. Losses at the gene ends were 0 bases for V and 7 bases for J; bases not matched to a gene: 7. This CDR3 reads CASSQDIGLALNEQFF. The CDR3 DNA reads TGTGCCAGCAGCCAAGATATAGGACTAGCGTTAAATGAGCAGTTCTTC.

The V and J genes are TRBV15 and TRBJ1-3, with a weak D call TRBD1 (5 bases). With 4 bases removed from V and 1 base from J, the gap between germline ends came to 14 bases. Germline lookup yields CDR1 LNHNV and CDR2 YYDKDF (reference sequence). This CDR3 is 16 amino acids long. In DNA, the CDR3 is TGTGCCACCAGCACCCGGCGAGGGACTTCTGGAAACACCATATATTTT. Encoded protein: CATSTRRGTSGNTIYF.

The J gene is TRBJ2-5, the V gene TRBV6-5; 9 bases are a match to TRBD1. The CDR3 runs 14 residues. V trimming: 2 bases; J trimming: 7 bases; junction bases outside the gene matches: 5. CDR1 and CDR2 (germline): MNHEY, SVGAGI. CDR3: CASSYRTGEGTQYF. CDR3 DNA: TGTGCCAGCAGTTACCGGACAGGGGAAGGGACCCAGTACTTC.

In DNA form, the CDR3 reads TGTGCCAGCAGTTACTCGGGACTAGGGGCCAATGAGCAGTTCTTC. Translation gives CASSYSGLGANEQFF. The chain has TRBV6-5 and TRBJ2-1; TRBD2 matches at 8 bases. Germline-derived CDR1 and CDR2 are MNHEY and SVGAGI. There are 15 residues in the CDR3. V trimming: 0 bases; J trimming: 6 bases; junction bases outside the gene matches: 4.

The gene calls are TRBV5-1 and TRBJ1-2, with a tentative D call TRBD1 (6 bases). With 6 bases removed from V and 9 bases from J, the gap between germline ends came to 18 bases. CDR1 and CDR2 (germline): SGHRS, YFSETQ. The CDR3 covers 13 residues. The CDR3 DNA reads TGCGCCAGCAACGAAGTACAGGGCCGCAGCTACACCTTC. Translating gives CASNEVQGRSYTF.

This clone was seen just once. The rearrangement joins TRBV3-1 (or the pseudogene TRBV3-2) to TRBJ2-7; TRBD1 aligns across 8 bases. Per the germline V gene, CDR1 is LGHDT and CDR2 is YNNKEL (reference sequence). This CDR3 is 16 amino acids long. V shed 0 bases and J 5 bases; nucleotides not matched to a gene: 9. The CDR3 here is CASSQEGSGGIDEQYV. CDR3 coding DNA: TGTGCCAGCAGCCAAGAAGGGTCAGGGGGCATCGACGAGCAGTACGTC.

The CDR3 DNA is TGTGCCAGCAGCGAGCGGGAGGACCAAGAGACCCAGTACTTC. The encoded protein is CASSEREDQETQYF. This rearrangement joins TRBV21-1 to TRBJ2-5; the table assigns TRBD2, which was not confirmed against the DNA. TRBV21-1 is a pseudogene segment. The CDR3 covers 14 residues.

The chain uses TRBV30 and TRBJ2-5; the D gene is possibly TRBD2 (6 bases). V was trimmed by 2 bases and J by 0 bases, leaving 19 bases between them. In germline, CDR1 is GTSNPN, CDR2 SVGIG (reference sequence). The CDR3 contains 17 residues. The CDR3 nucleotides read TGTGCCTGGAGTCCGGTCGGGGGACCGACGTACCAAGAGACCCAGTACTTC. Translating it yields CAWSPVGGPTYQETQYF.

This chain connects TRBV27 to TRBJ2-2; 7 nucleotides agree with TRBD1. V shed 5 bases, J shed 3 bases, and the junction held 6 bases outside the gene matches. This CDR3 comprises 15 residues. Germline loops: CDR1 MNHEY, CDR2 SMNVEV (reference sequence). CDR3 coding DNA: TGTGCCAGCAGTATAAGGACAGGCTACACCGGGGAGCTGTTTTTT. Its translation: CASSIRTGYTGELFF.

J is TRBJ1-6 and V is TRBV19; 8 nucleotides agree with TRBD1. V trimming: 4 bases; J trimming: 8 bases; junction bases outside the gene matches: 4. The CDR3 covers 14 residues. CDR1 and CDR2 from the germline V gene are LNHDA and SQIVND (reference sequence). In DNA, the CDR3 is TGTGCCAGTAGTACCATGACAGGGGATTCACCCCTCCACTTT. Translating it yields CASSTMTGDSPLHF.

V gene TRBV4-3 combines with J gene TRBJ1-2; D gene uncertain. Germline V gives CDR1 LGHNA, CDR2 YSLEER. Trimming cost V 0 bases and J 4 bases, with 12 bases left between them. This CDR3 comprises 15 residues. DNA for the CDR3: TGCGCCAGCAGCCAAGATCGGGGTCTCTTCTATGGCTACACCTTC. Its protein product is CASSQDRGLFYGYTF.

V is TRBV10-3 and J is TRBJ2-7; possible D gene TRBD2, 6 bases. The CDR3 sequence is 13 residues long. Trimming removed 0 bases from V and 6 bases from J, with 9 bases in between. Germline-derived CDR1 and CDR2 are ENHRY and SYGVKD. This chain's CDR3 is CAISESGGFEQYV. The DNA of the CDR3 is TGTGCCATCAGTGAGTCGGGGGGTTTCGAGCAGTACGTC.

The V call is TRBV4-3, the J call TRBJ1-2; 10 nucleotides match TRBD1. CDR1 is LGHNA and CDR2 is YSLEER in the germline V gene. Unmatched junction bases numbered 4, after V lost 0 bases and J lost 0 bases. The CDR3 covers 17 residues. In DNA form, the CDR3 reads TGCGCCAGCAGCCAAGAGCGGGACAGGGGTGCTAACTATGGCTACACCTTC. Translation gives CASSQERDRGANYGYTF.